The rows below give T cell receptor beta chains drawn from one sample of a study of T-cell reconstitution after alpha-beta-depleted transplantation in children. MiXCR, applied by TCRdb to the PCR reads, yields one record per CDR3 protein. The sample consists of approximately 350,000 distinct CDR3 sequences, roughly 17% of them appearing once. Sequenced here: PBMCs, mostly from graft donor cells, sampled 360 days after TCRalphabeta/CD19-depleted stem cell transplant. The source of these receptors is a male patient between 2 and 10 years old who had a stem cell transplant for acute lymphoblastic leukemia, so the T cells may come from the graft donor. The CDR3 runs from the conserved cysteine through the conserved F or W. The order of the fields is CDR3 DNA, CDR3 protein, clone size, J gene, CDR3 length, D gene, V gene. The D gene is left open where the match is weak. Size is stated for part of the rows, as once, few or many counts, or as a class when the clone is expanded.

TGCGCCAGCAGCCAAGGGGGGAGCGGGAGTAGGGGCCTGAACACTGAAGCTTTCTTT	CASSQGGSGSRGLNTEAFF	.	TRBJ1-1	19	.	TRBV4-1
TGTGCCAGCAGTCCCCGGAGGGTCCAATACTCAAAGTACAATGAGCAGTTCTTC	CASSPRRVQYSKYNEQFF	many	TRBJ2-1	18	.	TRBV27
TGTGCCAGCAGTTCCCCAGCGGGAGGATCCTACGAGCAGTACTTC	CASSSPAGGSYEQYF	once	TRBJ2-7	15	TRBD2	TRBV27
TGTGCCAGCAGTTTTCTTAAGGGGTGGGGCACTGAAGCTTTCTTT	CASSFLKGWGTEAFF	few	TRBJ1-1	15	.	TRBV28
TGTGCCAGCAGTTTGACCAGGCACAATCAGCCCCAGCATTTT	CASSLTRHNQPQHF	many	TRBJ1-5	14	.	TRBV28
TGCGCCAGCACCCAGGGGGCGGGAGCTAACGAGCAGTACTTC	CASTQGAGANEQYF	.	TRBJ2-7	14	.	TRBV5-1
TGTGCTAGTGGTTTGGTACTCGCGGGAGGGAACAATGAGCAGTTCTTC	CASGLVLAGGNNEQFF	.	TRBJ2-1	16	TRBD2	TRBV12-5
TGCAGTGCTAGTCCCCCTGGACAGGGGCGGCAAGAGACCCAGTACTTC	CSASPPGQGRQETQYF	.	TRBJ2-5	16	TRBD1	TRBV20-1
TGTGCCACCCAAGGAGGGCAGGCTTACGAGCAGTACTTC	CATQGGQAYEQYF	many	TRBJ2-7	13	.	TRBV12-3/TRBV12-4
TGTGCCAGCAGTTTTTGGGGACTAGCGGGCTACGAGCAGTACTTC	CASSFWGLAGYEQYF	few	TRBJ2-7	15	TRBD2	TRBV27
TGCGCCAGCAGCCAAGATAAGGCCCCGGACAGGTGGGGCTACACCTTC	CASSQDKAPDRWGYTF	.	TRBJ1-2	16	TRBD1	TRBV4-3
TGTGCCAGCAACGACAGGGCTAGTCAGCCCCAGCATTTT	CASNDRASQPQHF	few	TRBJ1-5	13	TRBD1	TRBV12-3/TRBV12-4
TGTGCCAGCAGCTTCCCAGTCAAGGGGGGTGAAGCTTTCTTT	CASSFPVKGGEAFF	.	TRBJ1-1	14	.	TRBV7-9
TGCGCCAGCAGCCAAGGGGTCGGGAGCATGAGAAGTGAGCAGTTCTTC	CASSQGVGSMRSEQFF	few	TRBJ2-1	16	.	TRBV4-1
TGTGCCAGCAGCCAACGTGAGGGAGGGGTTAATCAGCCCCAGCATTTT	CASSQREGGVNQPQHF	.	TRBJ1-5	16	.	TRBV4-2
TGTGCCAGCGGGGACGGGGGCAACGAGCAGTACTTC	CASGDGGNEQYF	many	TRBJ2-7	12	.	TRBV12-3/TRBV12-4
TGTGCCAGCAGCCTGACTAGCGGGAGCATCAATGAGCAGTTCTTC	CASSLTSGSINEQFF	few	TRBJ2-1	15	TRBD2	TRBV5-5
TGTGCCAGCAGCCAAGTCCCCGGGACTTCCTACAATGAGCAGTTCTTC	CASSQVPGTSYNEQFF	few	TRBJ2-1	16	.	TRBV4-2
TGTGCCAGCAGTTTAAGGGGCCTTCGGCCGCAGTACTTC	CASSLRGLRPQYF	.	TRBJ2-7	13	.	TRBV28
TGTGCCAGCAGCTTTCAGGGGTTTAGTACCGGGGAGCTGTTTTTT	CASSFQGFSTGELFF	.	TRBJ2-2	15	.	TRBV7-2
TGCGCCAGCAGCCGAATACAGGGGGCGCAACGCGAGCAGTACTTC	CASSRIQGAQREQYF	.	TRBJ2-7	15	TRBD1	TRBV4-1
TGTGCCAGCAGTCCATATCGGAGGAGGGCTAGGGATGAGCAGTTCTTC	CASSPYRRRARDEQFF	.	TRBJ2-1	16	.	TRBV28
TGTGCCAGCAGTCTTATAGCGGGAGGGATCATCATTCAGTACTTC	CASSLIAGGIIIQYF	many	TRBJ2-4	15	TRBD2	TRBV2
TGCGCCAGCAGCCAAGATGAAACAGGGGGCGCGTCCGAGCAGTACTTC	CASSQDETGGASEQYF	.	TRBJ2-7	16	TRBD1	TRBV4-1
TGTGTCAGCAGTCCCCCCCCGGGACTAGGGCTAGTTGAGCAGTTCTTC	CVSSPPPGLGLVEQFF	.	TRBJ2-1	16	TRBD2	TRBV12-3/TRBV12-4
TGTGCCAGCAGCCAACGGCAGTCAACTAATGAAAAACTGTTTTTT	CASSQRQSTNEKLFF	few	TRBJ1-4	15	.	TRBV4-2
TGTGCCAGCACCTCACCCATAGCGGGAGGCGGTGAGCAGTACTTC	CASTSPIAGGGEQYF	.	TRBJ2-7	15	TRBD2	TRBV28
TGTGCCAGCAGTGAGCGGGAGGGCAAGGTTGAGCAGTTCTTC	CASSEREGKVEQFF	.	TRBJ2-1	14	TRBD2	TRBV2
TGTGCCAGCAGTTTGGGGACCGCCTCCGGCGAGCAGTACTTC	CASSLGTASGEQYF	.	TRBJ2-7	14	.	TRBV12-3/TRBV12-4
TGTGCCAGCAGTTTACAGTCGAACACTGAAGCTTTCTTT	CASSLQSNTEAFF	.	TRBJ1-1	13	.	TRBV12-3/TRBV12-4
TGTGCCAGCAGTAGGGACCCGGCGGATGAAAAACTGTTTTTT	CASSRDPADEKLFF	.	TRBJ1-4	14	.	TRBV6-1
TGTGCCAGCAGCCTAAGCACGGGACAGGGCAGTCAGCCCCAGCATTTT	CASSLSTGQGSQPQHF	.	TRBJ1-5	16	TRBD1	TRBV7-2
TGTGCCAGCAGTTACTACGGGCTGTCCTACGAGCAGTACTTC	CASSYYGLSYEQYF	.	TRBJ2-7	14	.	TRBV6-5
TGTGCCAGCAGCTTAGTCGGACAGGGGGCTGGGGAGACCCAGTACTTC	CASSLVGQGAGETQYF	many	TRBJ2-5	16	TRBD1	TRBV11-2
TGTGCCAGCAGCCAAGACTCTAGCGGCCTTTCCTACAATGAGCAGTTCTTC	CASSQDSSGLSYNEQFF	.	TRBJ2-1	17	TRBD2	TRBV3-1
TGCAGCGTTGTGGCCTCGGGTCTGTCTAATGAAAAACTGTTTTTT	CSVVASGLSNEKLFF	.	TRBJ1-4	15	.	TRBV29-1
TGTGCCACCCGGGGAGGGGCAGAGACCCAGTACTTC	CATRGGAETQYF	.	TRBJ2-5	12	TRBD2	TRBV28
TGCGCCAGCAGCCAAGTTGGCCAGGGTAGAGGAAACACCATATATTTT	CASSQVGQGRGNTIYF	.	TRBJ1-3	16	.	TRBV4-1
TGCGCCAGCAGCTACAGGGAGGATGAAAAACTGTTTTTT	CASSYREDEKLFF	.	TRBJ1-4	13	.	TRBV5-1
TGTGCCAGCAGCGTAGCTTTCGGACAGGGGTTTTACAATGAGCAGTTCTTC	CASSVAFGQGFYNEQFF	many	TRBJ2-1	17	TRBD1	TRBV9
TGTGCCAGCAGTTACGCTTCTAGCGGGAGTATAGGCAATGAGCAGTTCTTC	CASSYASSGSIGNEQFF	few	TRBJ2-1	17	TRBD2	TRBV6-5
TGCGCCAGCAGCCAAGCCTACGGACAGCTTGGGGAGCAGTTCTTC	CASSQAYGQLGEQFF	few	TRBJ2-1	15	.	TRBV4-1
TGTGCCAGCGGGGGACTTAACACCGGGGAGCTGTTTTTT	CASGGLNTGELFF	.	TRBJ2-2	13	.	TRBV27
TGTGCCAGCAGTTTCATACAGGGGGGCGCTGGGGCCAACGTCCTGACTTTC	CASSFIQGGAGANVLTF	few	TRBJ2-6	17	TRBD1	TRBV28
TGTGCCAGCAGGTCGCGGGATCCCTACAATGAGCAGTTCTTC	CASRSRDPYNEQFF	.	TRBJ2-1	14	.	TRBV12-3/TRBV12-4